This is a list of T cell receptor beta chains from one sample in a study of blood T cells in healthy people across ages. Using its own MiXCR run on the 5' RACE reads, TCRdb lists one record per CDR3 protein. The sample consists of around 1.5 million distinct CDR3 sequences, approximately 38% of them appearing once. The material sequenced was blood. The source is a woman aged 18-35 years in good health. CDR3s leave out the opening cysteine and the closing phenylalanine or tryptophan.

j_gene: TRBJ2-3; v_gene: TRBV2; CDR3aa: ASRKRGSVTDTQY
j_gene: -; v_gene: TRBV7-8; CDR3aa: ASSFGRAQETQY
j_gene: TRBJ2-1; v_gene: TRBV3-1; CDR3aa: ASSQGWAEQF
j_gene: TRBJ2-1; v_gene: TRBV20-1; CDR3aa: SAREMTSGTYNEQF
j_gene: -; v_gene: TRBV5-1; CDR3aa: ASSIGTGTEQY
j_gene: TRBJ2-1; v_gene: TRBV7-9; CDR3aa: ASSPPRGSSYNEQF
j_gene: TRBJ1-1; v_gene: TRBV6-1; CDR3aa: ASSEARLRQTNTEAF
j_gene: TRBJ2-3; v_gene: TRBV27; CDR3aa: ASRESGGRPRDTQY
j_gene: TRBJ1-6; v_gene: TRBV20-1; CDR3aa: SARVWPTGGVENSPLH
j_gene: TRBJ2-6; v_gene: TRBV30; CDR3aa: AWSVQRGSGANVLT
j_gene: TRBJ2-3; v_gene: TRBV5-1; CDR3aa: TSSRWTSTDTQY
j_gene: TRBJ1-2; v_gene: TRBV12-5; CDR3aa: ASGLIDRIIYGYT
j_gene: TRBJ2-2; v_gene: TRBV5-1; CDR3aa: ASSWDTGELF
j_gene: TRBJ2-4; v_gene: TRBV5-1; CDR3aa: ASSPGQGTAKAKNIQY
j_gene: TRBJ1-1; v_gene: TRBV3-1; CDR3aa: ASSPATGHHGEAF
j_gene: TRBJ2-7; v_gene: TRBV7-9; CDR3aa: ASSRTGQGGHEQY
j_gene: TRBJ2-2; v_gene: TRBV3-1; CDR3aa: ASSQAGGTGTGELF
j_gene: TRBJ1-2; v_gene: TRBV15; CDR3aa: ATSSSGQGGGYT
j_gene: TRBJ2-1; v_gene: TRBV13; CDR3aa: ASSFSGRWNEQF
j_gene: TRBJ1-5; v_gene: TRBV6-6; CDR3aa: ASSPPSDSNQPQH
j_gene: TRBJ2-3; v_gene: TRBV28; CDR3aa: ASSFSGGAGTDTQY
j_gene: TRBJ2-5; v_gene: TRBV7-9; CDR3aa: ASSFDNEQY
j_gene: TRBJ1-2; v_gene: TRBV9; CDR3aa: ASSVSRTGTTSFYGYT
j_gene: TRBJ1-1; v_gene: TRBV3-1; CDR3aa: ASSQEYYVGEAF
j_gene: TRBJ1-1; v_gene: TRBV29-1; CDR3aa: SDLTAREGTEAF
j_gene: TRBJ2-7; v_gene: TRBV6-2/TRBV6-3; CDR3aa: ASTADYPMTYEQY
j_gene: TRBJ1-1; v_gene: TRBV7-8; CDR3aa: ASLYERNTEAF
j_gene: TRBJ2-1; v_gene: TRBV7-2; CDR3aa: ASSLVGGPDYEQF
j_gene: TRBJ2-7; v_gene: TRBV29-1; CDR3aa: SAIGDYSYEQY
j_gene: TRBJ1-5; v_gene: TRBV6-2/TRBV6-3; CDR3aa: ASSPPPFGVYSNQPQH
j_gene: TRBJ2-7; v_gene: TRBV13; CDR3aa: ASSPGDRFYEQY
j_gene: TRBJ2-1; v_gene: TRBV27; CDR3aa: ASTTKTGGPSYNEQF
j_gene: TRBJ2-1; v_gene: TRBV2; CDR3aa: ASRFDGAYNEQF